Listed here are 7 T cell receptor beta chains from one sample, sequenced in a study of blood T cell repertoires in COVID-19. Some clones are missing from TCRdb's copy, which holds only in-frame ones; the method was immunoSEQ multiplex PCR. This table holds about 250,000 clones, roughly 82% found once. Sequenced material: peripheral blood. The receptor set was obtained from a woman older than 75 with COVID-19, enrolled during active disease.

The chain joins TRBV29-1 to TRBJ1-4, with 7 positions matching TRBD1. Germline assignment: CDR1 SQVTM and CDR2 ANQGSEA. The CDR3 length is 13 residues. CDR3 nucleotides: TGCATCGGACAGGCCCCTGTCTCAGAAAAACTGTTTTTT. This encodes CIGQAPVSEKLFF.

The chain employs TRBV7-9 and TRBJ2-5; 8 bases are a match to TRBD1. The CDR3 runs to 13 residues. Losses at the gene ends were 8 bases for V and 4 bases for J; bases not matched to a gene: 6. CDR1 and CDR2 (germline): SEHNR, FQNEAQ (reference sequence). CDR3 amino acids: CASDRDRGETQYF. The CDR3 DNA follows: TGTGCCAGCGACCGTGACAGGGGAGAGACCCAGTACTTC.

This clone was counted a few times. The chain couples TRBV19 to TRBJ1-3; D not certain. Per the germline V gene, CDR1 is LNHDA and CDR2 is SQIVND (reference sequence). Trimming took off 6 bases at V and 3 bases at J, with 18 bases between the two ends. The CDR3 consists of 16 residues. CDR3 sequence reads: CASRTLGEIYGNTIYF. The CDR3, as DNA: TGTGCCAGTAGGACGTTGGGCGAGATTTATGGAAACACCATATATTTT.

In this sample, this clone turned up once. The chain couples TRBV29-1 to TRBJ2-1; 14 positions match TRBD2. The CDR3 length is 14 residues. Germline V CDR1 and CDR2: SQVTM, ANQGSEA. V shed 6 bases, J shed 6 bases, and the junction held 4 bases outside the gene matches. CDR3 sequence (DNA): TGCAGCGTCAGACTAGCGGGGGGGCTCAATGAGCAGTTCTTC. It translates to CSVRLAGGLNEQFF.

The V call is TRBV12-3 or TRBV12-4, the J call TRBJ1-2, with D possibly TRBD1 on 5 matching bases. V lost 8 bases and J 1 base, leaving 8 bases between the germline ends. There are 12 residues in the CDR3. The CDR3 reads CASVTDNYGYTF. CDR3 DNA: TGTGCCAGCGTGACAGATAACTATGGCTACACCTTC.

The chain recombines TRBV20-1 with TRBJ1-2; perhaps TRBD1 as D (6 bases). Germline V gene data show CDR1 as DFQATT and CDR2 as SNEGSKA (reference sequence). Trimming stripped 5 bases from V and 7 bases from J, with 11 bases between. This CDR3 has 11 residues. The DNA for the CDR3 is TGCAGTGCTGAACAGGGTTTTGGCTACACCTTC. Translated: CSAEQGFGYTF.

This clone was counted a single time. The chain links TRBV5-1 to TRBJ2-7; 10 bases are a match to TRBD2. Per the germline V gene, CDR1 is SGHRS and CDR2 is YFSETQ. The CDR3 runs 14 residues. V trimming: 2 bases; J trimming: 7 bases; junction bases outside the gene matches: 6. CDR3 amino acids: CASSFASGGLEQYF. The CDR3 DNA follows: TGCGCCAGCAGCTTCGCTAGCGGGGGCCTGGAGCAGTACTTC.